This TCR beta chain emerged from a study of CD8 T cells in ankylosing spondylitis. Study-level findings and limits: In the blood and synovial fluid of reactive arthritis, some motif variants had been previously reported. What seemed typical of ankylosing spondylitis blood was a TCR beta motif built from under 10 highly homologous variants. Within peripheral blood, clones linked to disease were CD8+ and relatively rare. Reportedly, significant enrichment of disease-linked clones occurred in matched ankylosing spondylitis synovial fluid.

TCR beta libraries were made by quantitative 5'-RACE with molecular barcodes. Each CDR3 protein is one row after TCRdb ran MiXCR on the 5' RACE reads. The sample includes roughly 700,000 distinct CDR3 sequences, around 19% seen only once; the top ten take approximately 18%. Germline V lookup: CDR1 DFQATT, CDR2 SNEGSKA (reference sequence). The CDR3 covers 14 residues. After removal of 1 base from V and 1 base from J, the junction contained 3 bases not matched to a gene. In its sample, this clonotype was seen many times. Its antigen is unknown. The genes are TRBV20-1 and TRBJ1-1, with 7 bases fitting TRBD1. Sequencing used blood, either unsorted or a sorted T cell fraction (not recorded which). The TCR originated in a male donor with ankylosing spondylitis. The CDR3 coding sequence is TGCAGTGCTAGAGCGGGGACAGAGAACACTGAAGCTTTCTTT. Translation gives CSARAGTENTEAFF.